A selection of T cell receptor beta chains follows, all from one sample in a study of metastatic and nonmetastatic thyroid tumors. With MiXCR, TCRdb reprocessed the PCR reads. This sample has about 27,000 clones, with approximately 15% found just once. Sequencing used blood. These receptors were taken from a male donor with papillary thyroid cancer or a benign thyroid nodule (not recorded which). Some clones in this sample may be carry-over from other donors' samples. The CDR3 runs from the conserved cysteine through the conserved F or W. A D gene is named only where the DNA matches it firmly. Size is stated for part of the rows, as once, few or many counts, or as a class when the clone is expanded.

clone_size | d_call | j_call | v_call | cdr3_aa | cdr3_nt
few | . | TRBJ1-3 | TRBV30 | CAWSLGITIYF | TGTGCCTGGAGTCTCGGTATCACCATATATTTT
few | TRBD1 | TRBJ1-2 | TRBV28 | CASSPGGWDYGYTF | TGTGCCAGCAGTCCAGGGGGCTGGGACTATGGCTACACCTTC
many | . | TRBJ2-3 | TRBV29-1 | CSVIAGSSTDTQYF | TGCAGCGTTATTGCGGGAAGTTCGACAGATACGCAGTATTTT
. | TRBD1 | TRBJ2-7 | TRBV9 | CASSIQDRGYEQYF | TGTGCCAGTAGCATTCAAGACAGGGGATACGAGCAGTACTTC
. | . | TRBJ1-2 | TRBV12-3/TRBV12-4 | CASSLGRTGLAGYTF | TGTGCCAGCAGTTTAGGCCGTACAGGCCTTGCCGGCTACACCTTC
many | . | TRBJ2-5 | TRBV7-3 | CASSLRQEPQETQYF | TGTGCCAGCAGCTTAAGGCAGGAGCCTCAAGAGACCCAGTACTTC
few | TRBD1 | TRBJ2-7 | TRBV6-1 | CASTESGQGLWEQYF | TGCGCCAGCACCGAATCCGGACAGGGTTTGTGGGAGCAGTACTTC
. | TRBD1 | TRBJ1-5 | TRBV7-8 | CASSPGTGPGQPQHF | TGTGCCAGCAGCCCCGGGACAGGTCCTGGTCAGCCCCAGCATTTT
. | TRBD1 | TRBJ1-6 | TRBV9 | CASSSGTGASCSPLHF | TGTGCCAGCAGCTCGGGGACAGGGGCCTCTTGTTCACCCCTCCACTTT
many | . | TRBJ1-1 | TRBV3-1 | CASTPYGSTEAFF | TGTGCCAGCACCCCTTATGGGAGCACTGAAGCTTTCTTT
many | TRBD2 | TRBJ2-3 | TRBV29-1 | CSAPLAGGPDTQYF | TGCAGCGCACCACTAGCGGGAGGGCCGGATACGCAGTATTTT
many | . | TRBJ2-7 | TRBV20-1 | CSAASGDTPGEQYF | TGCAGTGCTGCCTCCGGGGACACCCCGGGGGAGCAGTACTTC
few | . | TRBJ1-1 | TRBV6-1 | CASTQLNTEAFF | TGTGCCAGCACGCAATTGAACACTGAAGCTTTCTTT
many | TRBD1 | TRBJ1-6 | TRBV7-8 | CASSSQTRQGWGSPLHF | TGTGCCAGCAGCTCCCAGACCCGACAGGGGTGGGGGTCACCCCTCCACTTT
. | . | TRBJ1-6 | TRBV4-1 | CASSQVGSPLHF | TGCGCCAGCAGCCAAGTTGGATCACCCCTCCACTTT
many | TRBD2 | TRBJ2-3 | TRBV6-4 | CASSVGLGTDTQYF | TGTGCCAGCAGTGTGGGACTAGGCACAGATACGCAGTATTTT
many | . | TRBJ1-1 | TRBV2 | CASRTRVSLAFF | TGTGCCAGCAGGACGAGGGTGTCGTTAGCTTTCTTT
. | . | TRBJ2-5 | TRBV4-1 | CASSQDLGRKGGTQYF | TGCGCCAGCAGCCAAGATCTTGGTAGGAAGGGCGGTACCCAGTACTTC
. | . | TRBJ2-2 | TRBV20-1 | CSARGTGELFF | TGCAGTGCTCGGGGGACCGGGGAGCTGTTTTTT
many | TRBD2 | TRBJ2-3 | TRBV20-1 | CSARDERLAGVLNTQYF | TGCAGTGCTAGGGACGAAAGACTAGCGGGGGTACTAAATACGCAGTATTTT
many | . | TRBJ2-5 | TRBV5-5 | CASRLGFGGETQYF | TGTGCCAGCAGGCTAGGCTTTGGGGGAGAGACCCAGTACTTC
many | . | TRBJ2-1 | TRBV3-1 | CASSQDLRASEQFF | TGTGCCAGCAGCCAAGATCTTCGGGCGAGTGAGCAGTTCTTC
. | . | TRBJ2-7 | TRBV11-2 | CASSIRGRNGPLSWEQYF | TGTGCCAGCAGCATCCGGGGTCGAAACGGGCCACTGTCTTGGGAGCAGTACTTC
many | . | TRBJ2-7 | TRBV19 | CASSPGTASYEQYF | TGTGCCAGTAGCCCCGGGACCGCCTCCTACGAGCAGTACTTC
. | . | TRBJ1-6 | TRBV7-8 | CASSLRRSSYNSPLHF | TGTGCCAGCAGCTTAAGACGGAGCTCCTATAATTCACCCCTCCACTTT
many | TRBD1 | TRBJ1-1 | TRBV28 | CASSLQGAGTEAFF | TGTGCCAGCAGTCTTCAGGGGGCTGGCACTGAAGCTTTCTTT
medium-sized | . | TRBJ1-1 | TRBV7-9 | CASSRPRGDTEAFF | TGTGCCAGCAGCCGACCCCGGGGGGACACTGAAGCTTTCTTT
. | TRBD1 | TRBJ2-7 | TRBV19 | CASSIGQGVTYEQYF | TGTGCCAGTAGTATAGGACAGGGTGTTACCTACGAGCAGTACTTC
once | TRBD1 | TRBJ1-2 | TRBV30 | CAWSLTGDGYTF | TGTGCCTGGAGTTTGACAGGGGATGGCTACACCTTC
many | TRBD2 | TRBJ2-5 | TRBV6-5 | CASSYGTSGDVETQYF | TGTGCCAGCAGTTACGGGACTAGCGGGGACGTGGAGACCCAGTACTTC
. | . | TRBJ2-3 | TRBV18 | CASSPGTFTDTQYF | TGTGCCAGCTCGCCGGGGACCTTCACAGATACGCAGTATTTT
medium-sized | . | TRBJ2-1 | TRBV27 | CASSADVMVRPEQFF | TGTGCCAGCAGCGCTGACGTGATGGTGCGCCCTGAGCAGTTCTTC
many | TRBD1 | TRBJ2-7 | TRBV28 | CASRGQALTYEQYF | TGTGCCAGCAGGGGACAGGCCCTGACCTACGAGCAGTACTTC
. | TRBD2 | TRBJ2-7 | TRBV28 | CASSLASGIYEQYF | TGTGCCAGCAGTTTGGCTAGCGGGATCTACGAGCAGTACTTC
many | . | TRBJ2-3 | TRBV4-1 | CASSRFGLGTDTQYF | TGCGCCAGCAGCCGATTCGGACTCGGCACAGATACGCAGTATTTT
many | . | TRBJ1-1 | TRBV9 | CASSVAPTPREAFF | TGTGCCAGCAGCGTAGCCCCTACTCCTCGTGAAGCTTTCTTT
medium-sized | . | TRBJ2-7 | TRBV6-1 | CASSEPGLSYEQYF | TGTGCCAGCAGTGAACCCGGACTCTCCTACGAGCAGTACTTC
many | TRBD2 | TRBJ2-1 | TRBV10-3 | CASGETSGNNEQFF | TGTGCCTCCGGGGAGACTAGCGGGAACAATGAGCAGTTCTTC
few | TRBD1 | TRBJ2-1 | TRBV12-3/TRBV12-4 | CASILTGDYDEQLF | TGTGCCAGCATTTTGACAGGGGATTACGATGAGCAGCTCTTC
. | . | TRBJ1-2 | TRBV6-1 | CASRQENYGYTF | TGTGCCAGCAGACAGGAGAACTATGGCTACACCTTC
. | . | TRBJ2-5 | TRBV20-1 | CSVPVGIETQYF | TGCAGTGTTCCGGTAGGGATCGAGACCCAGTACTTC
medium-sized | . | TRBJ2-7 | TRBV20-1 | CSALTRGPTPPYEQYF | TGCAGTGCTCTTACAAGGGGACCGACACCTCCCTACGAGCAGTACTTC
many | . | TRBJ1-2 | TRBV9 | CASSVEQGGGYGYTF | TGTGCCAGCAGCGTAGAACAGGGAGGAGGGTATGGCTACACCTTC
many | . | TRBJ2-1 | TRBV18 | CASSPLSNEQFF | TGTGCCAGCTCACCATTAAGCAATGAGCAGTTCTTC
medium-sized | TRBD1 | TRBJ2-2 | TRBV5-1 | CASSRSTGGNTGELFF | TGCGCCAGCAGCCGTTCTACAGGGGGAAACACCGGGGAGCTGTTTTTT
. | . | TRBJ2-6 | TRBV4-2 | CASRPPPSMGAGANVLTF | TGTGCCAGCAGGCCACCGCCCTCCATGGGTGCTGGGGCCAACGTCCTGACTTTC
many | . | TRBJ1-6 | TRBV7-9 | CASSSANSPLHF | TGTGCCAGCAGTTCCGCGAATTCACCCCTCCACTTT
many | . | TRBJ1-1 | TRBV29-1 | CSVVQGGDTEAFF | TGCAGCGTTGTTCAGGGCGGGGACACTGAAGCTTTCTTT
many | . | TRBJ2-3 | TRBV4-1 | CASSGRDTAEDTQYF | TGCGCCAGCAGCGGACGGGACACTGCTGAAGATACGCAGTATTTT
many | . | TRBJ2-2 | TRBV20-1 | CSAISIANTGELFF | TGCAGTGCTATTAGTATAGCGAACACCGGGGAGCTGTTTTTT
many | . | TRBJ1-5 | TRBV6-5 | CASSYNSNQPQHF | TGTGCCAGCAGTTACAATAGCAATCAGCCCCAGCATTTT